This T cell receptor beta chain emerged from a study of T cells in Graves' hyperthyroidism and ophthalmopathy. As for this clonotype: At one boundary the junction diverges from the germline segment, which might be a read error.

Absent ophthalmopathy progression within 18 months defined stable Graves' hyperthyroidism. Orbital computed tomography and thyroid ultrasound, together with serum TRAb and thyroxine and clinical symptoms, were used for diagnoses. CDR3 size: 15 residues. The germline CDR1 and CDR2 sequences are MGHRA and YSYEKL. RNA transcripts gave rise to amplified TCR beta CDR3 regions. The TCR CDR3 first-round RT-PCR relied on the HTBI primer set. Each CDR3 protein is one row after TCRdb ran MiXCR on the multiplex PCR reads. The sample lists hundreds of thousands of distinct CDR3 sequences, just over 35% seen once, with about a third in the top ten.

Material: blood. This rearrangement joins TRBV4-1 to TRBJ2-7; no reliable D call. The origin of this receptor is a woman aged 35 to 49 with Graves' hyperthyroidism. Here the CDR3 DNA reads TGCGCCAGCAGCCATACGGGCACTGAAATCTACGAGCGGTACTTC. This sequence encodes CASSHTGTEIYERYF.